The subject of this entry is one T cell receptor (beta chain). Germline CDR1 is GTSNPN and CDR2 is SVGIG (reference sequence). Trimming took off 7 bases at V and 3 bases at J, with 13 bases between the two ends. The CDR3 has 14 amino acids. TCRB libraries came from RNA via three nested multiplex PCR rounds. MiXCR, applied by TCRdb to the multiplex PCR reads, yields one record per CDR3 protein. The sample has approximately 14,000 distinct CDR3 sequences; approximately 71% are singletons. The data are from a study of tumor-infiltrating lymphocytes in glioblastoma multiforme. The chain combines TRBV30 with TRBJ2-6, with D unresolved. This receptor was obtained from a male donor with glioblastoma. The sequenced sample was brain tumor tissue. Here the CDR3 DNA reads TGTGCCTCTATAGGGTGCTATGGGGCCAACGTCCTGACTTTC. It is translated as CASIGCYGANVLTF.